Below, 23 T cell receptor beta chains from the same sample are listed, as sequenced in a study of beta chain features in type 1 diabetes (dated 2018 in TCRdb). The library relied on the immunoSEQ multiplex PCR assay. The entire amount of isolated RNA was reverse transcribed using the High Capacity cDNA Reverse Transcription Kit, so the sequenced TCRB transcripts were expressed ones. This is the immuneACCESS table as TCRdb keeps it, with only in-frame sequences that have V and J called. A part of the clones is gone; compared with another copy, unresolved V genes explain less than half, and the rest is unexplained. This sample lists 680,000 or so clones; about a sixth were detected once. Of the sample, approximately 0.093% falls within the top ten clones. Sequencing was carried out using naive CD4+ T cells from blood. This sample's cell subset or site label indicates: true naive CD4+ T cells. The receptor set was obtained from a man between 18 and 29 years old in good health.

This CDR3 is CASNRDSQNIQYF. In DNA, the CDR3 is TGTGCCAGTAACCGGGACAGTCAAAACATTCAGTACTTC. The chain recombines TRBV11-2 with TRBJ2-4, with 7 nucleotides matching TRBD1. CDR1 is SGHAT and CDR2 is FQNNGV in the germline V gene. Trimming cost V 9 bases and J 5 bases; bases outside gene matches: 7. CDR3 size: 13 residues.

A few counts support this clone. The gene calls are TRBV30 and TRBJ1-2; TRBD1 aligns across 9 bases. J gave up 4 bases and V 0 bases, and 3 bases lay outside the gene matches. CDR1 and CDR2 from the germline V gene are GTSNPN and SVGIG (reference sequence). The CDR3 contains 14 residues. The CDR3 DNA sequence: TGTGCCTGGAGTGTACAGGGGGCCATCTATGGCTACACCTTC. Its translation: CAWSVQGAIYGYTF.

Concerning this clone: Likely a read error: the CDR3 ends without its conserved phenylalanine or tryptophan. CDR3 in DNA: TGTGCCAGCACTCCAGGGGCGGGGTACTACGAGCAGTACCTC. It encodes CASTPGAGYYEQYL. The chain links TRBV25-1 to TRBJ2-7, with D possibly being TRBD1 or TRBD2 (6 bases each). The CDR3 has 14 residues. V was clipped by 7 bases and J by 3 bases, with 16 bases between them. CDR1 and CDR2 (germline): MGHDK, SYGVNS.

This clone was detected only a few times. The genes are TRBV7-2 and TRBJ2-1, with TRBD2 matching over 7 bases. The CDR3 contains 17 residues. The V gene's germline CDR1 is SGHTA and CDR2 FQGNSA. The V segment lost 5 bases and the J segment 5 bases; nucleotides outside the gene matches: 15. CDR3 residues: CASSGGHGTTWHNEQFF. CDR3 nucleotide sequence: TGTGCCAGCAGCGGAGGGCACGGGACTACTTGGCACAATGAGCAGTTCTTC. Full variable domain (missing parts from reference TRBV7-2 and TRBJ2-1): GAGVSQSPSNKVTEKGKDVELRCDPISGHTALYWYRQSLGQGLEFLIYFQGNSAPDKSGLPSDRFSAERTGGSVSTLTIQRTQQEDSAVYLCASSGGHGTTWHNEQFFGPGTRLTVL.

The V and J genes are TRBV5-1 and TRBJ2-3; no clear D. The CDR3 covers 18 residues. Trimming removed 0 bases at V and 0 bases at J, with 17 bases between. The germline V gene encodes CDR1 SGHRS and CDR2 YFSETQ. CDR3 DNA sequence: TGCGCCAGCAGCTTGGAGGTATCAGGATATACTAGCACAGATACGCAGTATTTT. Protein sequence: CASSLEVSGYTSTDTQYF. Full variable domain (outside the CDR3, taken from reference TRBV5-1 and TRBJ2-3): KAGVTQTPRYLIKTRGQQVTLSCSPISGHRSVSWYQQTPGQGLQFLFEYFSETQRNKGNFPGRFSGRQFSNSRSEMNVSTLELGDSALYLCASSLEVSGYTSTDTQYFGPGTRLTVL.

The V and J genes are TRBV6-5 and TRBJ2-1; 9 nucleotides agree with TRBD1. J gave up 4 bases and V 2 bases, and 6 bases lay outside the gene matches. CDR3 size: 16 residues. Germline values: CDR1 MNHEY, CDR2 SVGAGI. CDR3 nucleotides: TGTGCCAGCAGTTACCTCGACAGGGGGGCTTACAATGAGCAGTTCTTC. It specifies CASSYLDRGAYNEQFF.

The chain joins TRBV6-6 to TRBJ2-7, with a possible D match to TRBD1 (6 bases). The CDR3 runs 15 residues. Germline CDR1 reads MNHNY; CDR2 reads SVGAGI (reference sequence). With 5 bases removed from V and 0 bases from J, the gap between germline ends came to 14 bases. The CDR3 loop reads CASSDQGQLSYEQYF. CDR3 bases: TGTGCCAGCAGTGACCAGGGGCAACTCTCCTACGAGCAGTACTTC.

A few counts support this clone. This chain connects TRBV10-3 to TRBJ1-1, with D possibly TRBD1 on 5 matching bases. The germline V and J ends were trimmed by 4 bases and 3 bases, with 15 bases remaining between them. This CDR3 contains 15 residues. Germline-derived CDR1 and CDR2 are ENHRY and SYGVKD. The CDR3 DNA reads TGTGCCATCAGTGGCTCAGCGGGGCTGGACACTGAAGCTTTCTTT. This gives the protein CAISGSAGLDTEAFF.

This clone was counted a few times. The chain joins TRBV6-1 to TRBJ2-5; a possible D gene is TRBD1 (7 bases). V dropped 5 bases and J dropped 5 bases, with 18 bases sitting between them. Germline V gene data show CDR1 as MNHNS and CDR2 as SASEGT. The CDR3 has 15 residues. The CDR3 protein is CASSTQGRFGETQYF. The CDR3 DNA follows: TGTGCCAGCAGTACACAGGGGAGGTTCGGGGAGACCCAGTACTTC.

This chain connects TRBV4-1 to TRBJ2-7, with TRBD1 identical over 9 bases. Germline CDR1 MGHRA, CDR2 YSYEKL. The CDR3 sequence is 17 residues long. Trimming took 0 bases from V and 7 from J; bases not matched to a gene: 13. CDR3 nucleotide sequence: TGCGCCAGCAGCCAAGATTTGAGACGGGACAGGGTATATGAGCAGTACTTC. Its protein product is CASSQDLRRDRVYEQYF.

V usage is TRBV7-2 and J usage is TRBJ1-2; D is ambiguous. Germline loops: CDR1 SGHTA, CDR2 FQGNSA. The CDR3 loop spans 15 amino acids. The V end lost 0 bases, the J end lost 8 bases, and 16 bases lay between the germline ends. The CDR3 reads CASSLAGFGVEGYTF. CDR3 nucleotides: TGTGCCAGCAGCTTAGCGGGCTTTGGCGTGGAGGGCTACACCTTC.

V is TRBV9 and J is TRBJ2-3, with D perhaps matching TRBD2 (6 bases). Germline V gives CDR1 SGDLS, CDR2 YYNGEE. The CDR3 spans 15 residues. Trimming removed 0 bases from V and 0 bases from J, with 8 bases in between. CDR3 DNA sequence: TGTGCCAGCAGCGTAGTAGCGGTTAGCACAGATACGCAGTATTTT. This gives the protein CASSVVAVSTDTQYF.

The V and J genes are TRBV5-4 and TRBJ1-5, with TRBD1 matching over 7 bases. The CDR3 length is 13 residues. Germline CDR1 and CDR2: SGHNT and YYREEE (reference sequence). J was trimmed by 7 bases and V by 0 bases; bases with no gene match: 1. CDR3 in amino acids: CASSLETGQPQHF. The CDR3 coding sequence is TGTGCCAGCAGCTTGGAGACAGGGCAGCCCCAGCATTTT.

The chain recombines TRBV5-1 with TRBJ2-7; no clear D gene. Germline V gives CDR1 SGHRS, CDR2 YFSETQ. The CDR3 has 15 amino acids. V was clipped by 1 base and J by 4 bases, with 15 bases between them. The CDR3 bases are TGCGCCAGCAGCTTGTTCCCGGAGACTGTTTACGAGCAGTACTTC. Its translation is CASSLFPETVYEQYF.

The chain links TRBV30 to TRBJ2-7; D gene ambiguous. The ends were cut back, 4 bases at V and 3 bases at J, with 19 bases in the middle. This CDR3 comprises 15 residues. CDR1 GTSNPN and CDR2 SVGIG come from the germline V gene (reference sequence). The CDR3 DNA follows: TGTGCCTGGATCCCCGCAGGATCTACCCTCTACGAGCAGTACTTC. Translation: CAWIPAGSTLYEQYF.

This clone has a handful of counts. This chain connects TRBV7-2 to TRBJ2-2, with a possible D match to TRBD2 (7 bases). The germline CDR1 and CDR2 sequences are SGHTA and FQGNSA. This CDR3 region has 15 residues. V was cut by 5 bases and J by 3 bases, with 13 bases left in between. The CDR3 coding sequence is TGTGCCAGCAGCACAGACGGGGGGCACACCGGGGAGCTGTTTTTT. It encodes CASSTDGGHTGELFF. Full variable domain (missing parts from reference TRBV7-2 and TRBJ2-2): GAGVSQSPSNKVTEKGKDVELRCDPISGHTALYWYRQSLGQGLEFLIYFQGNSAPDKSGLPSDRFSAERTGGSVSTLTIQRTQQEDSAVYLCASSTDGGHTGELFFGEGSRLTVL.

The CDR3 here is CASSARQGPMNTEAFF. The CDR3 coding sequence is TGTGCCAGCAGCGCAAGACAGGGGCCCATGAACACTGAAGCTTTCTTT. The chain links TRBV9 to TRBJ1-1; TRBD1 matches at 8 bases. The CDR3 spans 16 residues. J gave up 0 bases and V 3 bases, and 7 bases lay outside the gene matches. CDR1 is SGDLS and CDR2 is YYNGEE in the germline V gene.

The genes are TRBV28 and TRBJ2-3, with D possibly TRBD1 on 5 matching bases. The CDR3 sequence is 13 residues long. Germline V gives CDR1 MDHEN, CDR2 SYDVKM. V was clipped by 8 bases and J by 0 bases, with 9 bases between them. The CDR3 is CASGQGSTDTQYF. The CDR3 bases are TGTGCCAGCGGGCAGGGAAGCACAGATACGCAGTATTTT.

The sample holds a few counts of this clone. Other nucleotide sequences from this sample produce the same CDR3. The chain links TRBV18 to TRBJ1-1; no clear D. This CDR3 region has 14 residues. Looked up from germline, CDR1 is KGHSH and CDR2 is LQKENI. Deletions cut 6 bases from V and 0 bases from J, with 11 bases between. The CDR3 loop is CASSPTTVNTEAFF. The CDR3 nucleotides read TGTGCCAGCTCGCCTACCACGGTGAACACTGAAGCTTTCTTT.

V usage is TRBV7-9 and J usage is TRBJ2-3, with TRBD1 matching over 9 bases. Unmatched junction bases numbered 12, after V lost 9 bases and J lost 5 bases. CDR3 size: 15 residues. Per germline, CDR1 SEHNR and CDR2 FQNEAQ (reference sequence). Written as DNA, the CDR3 is TGTGCCAGATCCAAAGGGACAGGGTTTGAAGATACGCAGTATTTT. This codes for CARSKGTGFEDTQYF.

Only a few counts were recorded for this clone. CDR3 nucleotide sequence: TGTGCCTGGAATGGACGGGGGGGCTACAATGAGCAGTTCTTC. It encodes CAWNGRGGYNEQFF. V and J are TRBV30 and TRBJ2-1; 8 bases fit TRBD2. After removal of 4 bases from V and 3 bases from J, the junction contained 5 bases not matched to a gene. This CDR3 is 14 amino acids long. From germline, CDR1 is GTSNPN and CDR2 SVGIG (reference sequence).

V usage is TRBV7-8 and J usage is TRBJ1-1, with D unresolved. Germline V CDR1 and CDR2: SGHVS, FQNEAQ. Trimming took off 2 bases at V and 1 base at J, with 11 bases between the two ends. This CDR3 region has 15 residues. CDR3 in amino acids: CASSLSSTSNTEAFF. The CDR3 region has the DNA TGTGCCAGCAGCTTAAGTTCAACTTCGAACACTGAAGCTTTCTTT.

Only a few counts were recorded for this clone. This chain uses TRBV20-1 with TRBJ1-4; TRBD1 is a possible D gene (5 bases). This CDR3 region has 10 residues. Deletions cut 5 bases from V and 8 bases from J, with 6 bases between. Per germline, CDR1 DFQATT and CDR2 SNEGSKA (reference sequence). The CDR3 spells CSAGGEKLFF. The CDR3 region has the DNA TGCAGTGCTGGGGGGGAAAAACTGTTTTTT.